The rows below give T cell receptor beta chains drawn from one sample of a study of T cell responses to AZD1222 COVID-19 vaccine. The method was immunoSEQ multiplex PCR; TCRdb's version includes in-frame clones alone and lacks a portion of them. The table lists 150,000 to 200,000 clones, about nine tenths of them singletons. The sample consisted of peripheral blood, taken on day 0 of AZD1222 vaccination. The receptors stem from an adult in good health. Both conserved end residues are part of each CDR3. Fields, in order: D gene, V gene, CDR3 length, clone size, J gene, CDR3 DNA, CDR3 protein. D genes are given only for firm matches. The size field is filled for only some rows; it gives once, few, many or a size class.

TRBD2	TRBV9	16	-	TRBJ2-4	TGTGCCAGCAGCGTAGATCCTAGCGGGAACTTAAACATTCAGTACTTC	CASSVDPSGNLNIQYF
TRBD1	TRBV2	16	-	TRBJ2-2	TGTGCCAGCAATCAACAGGGGGTGCGAAACACCGGGGAGCTGTTTTTT	CASNQQGVRNTGELFF
-	TRBV4-1	15	-	TRBJ2-7	TGCGCCAGCAGCCAAGATTGGGCAGGGGACTACGAGCAGTACTTC	CASSQDWAGDYEQYF
TRBD1	TRBV10-3	14	-	TRBJ1-2	TGTGCCACCCGACAGGGCGAGGGGGGTTATGGCTACACCTTC	CATRQGEGGYGYTF
-	TRBV27	16	-	TRBJ2-2	TGTGCCAGCAGTTTAAGGTCGGGGATCTCAACCGGGGAGCTGTTTTTT	CASSLRSGISTGELFF
-	TRBV6-5	14	-	TRBJ1-3	TGTGCCAGCACGGGCAGGAGCTCTGGAAACACCATATATTTT	CASTGRSSGNTIYF
-	TRBV6-2/TRBV6-3	14	-	TRBJ2-5	TGTGCCAGCAGTCGCCCAGGGGAGAGAGAGACCCAGTACTTC	CASSRPGERETQYF
-	TRBV15	16	-	TRBJ1-4	TGTGCCACCAGCAGAGAGCGTCCGGGAACTAATGAAAAACTGTTTTTT	CATSRERPGTNEKLFF
-	TRBV15	14	-	TRBJ1-3	TGTGCCACCGGCACTGGGGGGCCTGGAAACACCATATATTTT	CATGTGGPGNTIYF
TRBD1	TRBV6-5	16	-	TRBJ2-7	TGTGCCAGCAGTTACGGAACGGGACAGGCTACCTACGAGCAGTACTTC	CASSYGTGQATYEQYF
TRBD1	TRBV7-8	21	-	TRBJ2-1	TGTGCCAGCAGCTACCGCATGTGGAGACAGGGGGCGCGGAAGGGTTCCAATGAGCAGTTCTTC	CASSYRMWRQGARKGSNEQFF
-	TRBV3-1/TRBV3-2	13	-	TRBJ2-7	TGTGCCAGCAGCCAGGACAATCCAGTCGAGCAGTACTTC	CASSQDNPVEQYF
-	TRBV7-9	16	few	TRBJ1-3	TGTGCCAGCAGCTTAGCGGGAGCGTACTCTGGAAACACCATATATTTT	CASSLAGAYSGNTIYF
-	TRBV5-1	16	-	TRBJ2-3	TGCGCCAGCAGCTCTAACCCGACAGCTAGCACAGATACGCAGTATTTT	CASSSNPTASTDTQYF
TRBD2	TRBV18	15	-	TRBJ2-1	TGTGCCAGCTCACGCGGGACTAGCTACCGCAATGAGCAGTTCTTC	CASSRGTSYRNEQFF
-	TRBV14	11	-	TRBJ2-7	TGTGCCAGCAGCCACTCCTACGAGCAGTACTTC	CASSHSYEQYF
TRBD2	TRBV11-3	15	-	TRBJ2-1	TGTGCCAGCAGCTCGCCCGAGCGGGGGGTGAATGAGCAGTTCTTC	CASSSPERGVNEQFF
TRBD1	TRBV9	17	-	TRBJ1-2	TGTGCCAGCAGCGTAGCTGAAGGTCCGGGACAGGGGTTTGGCTACACCTTC	CASSVAEGPGQGFGYTF
TRBD1	TRBV27	16	-	TRBJ1-6	TGTGCCAGCAGCGCTGACCGGGACAGATTTAATTCACCCCTCCACTTT	CASSADRDRFNSPLHF